The rows below give T cell receptor beta chains drawn from one sample of a study of blood T cells in healthy people across ages. TCRdb analysed the 5' RACE reads with MiXCR anew, one entry per CDR3 protein. The sample has about 800,000 distinct CDR3 sequences; 58% are singletons. Material for sequencing was blood. These receptors came from a man aged 25 to 40 in good health. Both conserved end residues are part of each CDR3. Each record gives: J gene, D gene, V gene, clone size, CDR3 DNA, CDR3 protein. A D gene is named only where the DNA matches it firmly. Some rows mark clone size as missing; the rest say once, few, many or name a class of expanded clone.

TRBJ1-5	.	TRBV24-1	.	TGTGCCACCAGTGGTAGAACAGATCAGCCCCAGCATTTT	CATSGRTDQPQHF
TRBJ2-7	TRBD1	TRBV7-2	.	TGTGCCAGCAGCTTGATACAGGGGACCTACGAGCAGTACTTC	CASSLIQGTYEQYF
TRBJ2-7	TRBD1	TRBV7-9	.	TGTGCCAGCAGCTCTGGGACAGGGAGGCCCTACGAGCAGTACTTC	CASSSGTGRPYEQYF
TRBJ2-3	.	TRBV6-6	.	TGTGCCAGCAGGGAGGGGGAGAGCACAGATACGCAGTATTTT	CASREGESTDTQYF
TRBJ2-7	.	TRBV6-5	.	TGTGCCAGCAGTTTATCTTTGGAGACACACACCTACGAGCAGTACTTC	CASSLSLETHTYEQYF
TRBJ2-7	.	TRBV12-3/TRBV12-4	.	TGTGCCAGCAGTGGCAAGGGCTACTACGAGCAGTACTTC	CASSGKGYYEQYF
TRBJ2-3	.	TRBV29-1	few	TGCAGCGTTGAGTCCGCAGATACGCAGTATTTT	CSVESADTQYF
TRBJ2-3	.	TRBV20-1	few	TGCAGTGGGGAATCTGCACAGGATACGCAGTATTTT	CSGESAQDTQYF
TRBJ2-7	.	TRBV4-2	.	TGTGCCAGCAGCCAAGATCGTATGGAGGGCTACGAGCAGTACTTC	CASSQDRMEGYEQYF
TRBJ2-5	TRBD2	TRBV5-1	.	TGCGCCAGCAGCTTGAAGGGACTAGCCGGGGAGACCCGGTACTTC	CASSLKGLAGETRYF
TRBJ2-5	TRBD2	TRBV4-3	.	TGCGCCAGCAGCCAAGAAGGTGTAGCGGGAGGGATCCATGAGCAGTACTTC	CASSQEGVAGGIHEQYF
TRBJ2-4	TRBD2	TRBV7-2	few	TGTGCCAGCAGCTTAGACGGGACTAGTTCGTACATTCAGTACTTC	CASSLDGTSSYIQYF
TRBJ1-2	.	TRBV6-1	.	TGTGCCAGCAGCACCAAACCGACAGCCTATCTGGGTTATGGCTACACCTTC	CASSTKPTAYLGYGYTF
TRBJ2-7	.	TRBV20-1	.	TGCAGTGCTAGGGACCAGGGGACCGAGCAGTACTTC	CSARDQGTEQYF
TRBJ2-7	.	TRBV5-1	.	TGCGCCAGCCGGGAGACGACGTTCTACGAGCAGTACTTC	CASRETTFYEQYF
TRBJ1-6	.	TRBV7-9	.	TGTGCCAGCAGCTCTTCGGGCAACGCATTAAGTAATTCACCCCTCCACTTT	CASSSSGNALSNSPLHF
TRBJ1-2	.	TRBV12-3/TRBV12-4	.	TGTGCCAGCAGTTCTACCTATGGCTACACCTTC	CASSSTYGYTF
TRBJ2-7	TRBD2	TRBV12-3/TRBV12-4	once	TGTGCCAGCAGCCGGGGGGGACTAGCGAGTTACGAGCAGTACTTC	CASSRGGLASYEQYF
TRBJ2-4	.	TRBV30	.	TGTGCCTGGGGAGGCTTGGGTTCCAAAAACATTCAGTACTTC	CAWGGLGSKNIQYF
TRBJ2-7	TRBD2	TRBV25-1	.	TGTGCCAGCACTAGCGGGACCCGGTCCGACGAGCAGTACTTC	CASTSGTRSDEQYF
TRBJ1-3	.	TRBV7-2	.	TGTGCCAGCAGCTTAGCGCCCGGGAACTCTGGAAACACCATATATTTT	CASSLAPGNSGNTIYF
TRBJ1-2	.	TRBV20-1	.	TGCAGTGCTCGGACGGAATTGGCCAACTATGGCTACACCTTC	CSARTELANYGYTF
TRBJ1-2	.	TRBV7-9	.	TGTGCCAGCAGCTTAGACGGCAGGAATGGCTACACCTTC	CASSLDGRNGYTF